This T cell receptor (beta chain) derives from a study of neoadjuvant nivolumab and ipilimumab in lung cancer. Study results and caveats: TCR receptors were sequenced in few samples. Resected-tumor TCR richness correlated positively with pretherapy blood richness.

Assay: immunoSEQ multiplex PCR; the TCRdb copy retains only in-frame clones and omits some. The sample includes more than 25,000 clones, about 76% of them seen just once. Germline V gene lookup returns CDR1 SGDLS and CDR2 YYNGEE. This CDR3 is built from 13 residues. V was shortened by 7 bases and J by 2 bases, with 11 bases between the two germline ends. For this clone: Antigen specificity is unknown.

The specimen was tumor tissue, collected after neoadjuvant nivolumab, alone or with ipilimumab, at or shortly before surgery. The receptor's source is an adult with non-small cell lung cancer. V and J are TRBV9 and TRBJ2-3; a weak D match, TRBD2 (7 bases). CDR3 in DNA: TGTGCCAGCGGGGGGGCCTCCACAGATACGCAGTATTTT. This gives the protein CASGGASTDTQYF.